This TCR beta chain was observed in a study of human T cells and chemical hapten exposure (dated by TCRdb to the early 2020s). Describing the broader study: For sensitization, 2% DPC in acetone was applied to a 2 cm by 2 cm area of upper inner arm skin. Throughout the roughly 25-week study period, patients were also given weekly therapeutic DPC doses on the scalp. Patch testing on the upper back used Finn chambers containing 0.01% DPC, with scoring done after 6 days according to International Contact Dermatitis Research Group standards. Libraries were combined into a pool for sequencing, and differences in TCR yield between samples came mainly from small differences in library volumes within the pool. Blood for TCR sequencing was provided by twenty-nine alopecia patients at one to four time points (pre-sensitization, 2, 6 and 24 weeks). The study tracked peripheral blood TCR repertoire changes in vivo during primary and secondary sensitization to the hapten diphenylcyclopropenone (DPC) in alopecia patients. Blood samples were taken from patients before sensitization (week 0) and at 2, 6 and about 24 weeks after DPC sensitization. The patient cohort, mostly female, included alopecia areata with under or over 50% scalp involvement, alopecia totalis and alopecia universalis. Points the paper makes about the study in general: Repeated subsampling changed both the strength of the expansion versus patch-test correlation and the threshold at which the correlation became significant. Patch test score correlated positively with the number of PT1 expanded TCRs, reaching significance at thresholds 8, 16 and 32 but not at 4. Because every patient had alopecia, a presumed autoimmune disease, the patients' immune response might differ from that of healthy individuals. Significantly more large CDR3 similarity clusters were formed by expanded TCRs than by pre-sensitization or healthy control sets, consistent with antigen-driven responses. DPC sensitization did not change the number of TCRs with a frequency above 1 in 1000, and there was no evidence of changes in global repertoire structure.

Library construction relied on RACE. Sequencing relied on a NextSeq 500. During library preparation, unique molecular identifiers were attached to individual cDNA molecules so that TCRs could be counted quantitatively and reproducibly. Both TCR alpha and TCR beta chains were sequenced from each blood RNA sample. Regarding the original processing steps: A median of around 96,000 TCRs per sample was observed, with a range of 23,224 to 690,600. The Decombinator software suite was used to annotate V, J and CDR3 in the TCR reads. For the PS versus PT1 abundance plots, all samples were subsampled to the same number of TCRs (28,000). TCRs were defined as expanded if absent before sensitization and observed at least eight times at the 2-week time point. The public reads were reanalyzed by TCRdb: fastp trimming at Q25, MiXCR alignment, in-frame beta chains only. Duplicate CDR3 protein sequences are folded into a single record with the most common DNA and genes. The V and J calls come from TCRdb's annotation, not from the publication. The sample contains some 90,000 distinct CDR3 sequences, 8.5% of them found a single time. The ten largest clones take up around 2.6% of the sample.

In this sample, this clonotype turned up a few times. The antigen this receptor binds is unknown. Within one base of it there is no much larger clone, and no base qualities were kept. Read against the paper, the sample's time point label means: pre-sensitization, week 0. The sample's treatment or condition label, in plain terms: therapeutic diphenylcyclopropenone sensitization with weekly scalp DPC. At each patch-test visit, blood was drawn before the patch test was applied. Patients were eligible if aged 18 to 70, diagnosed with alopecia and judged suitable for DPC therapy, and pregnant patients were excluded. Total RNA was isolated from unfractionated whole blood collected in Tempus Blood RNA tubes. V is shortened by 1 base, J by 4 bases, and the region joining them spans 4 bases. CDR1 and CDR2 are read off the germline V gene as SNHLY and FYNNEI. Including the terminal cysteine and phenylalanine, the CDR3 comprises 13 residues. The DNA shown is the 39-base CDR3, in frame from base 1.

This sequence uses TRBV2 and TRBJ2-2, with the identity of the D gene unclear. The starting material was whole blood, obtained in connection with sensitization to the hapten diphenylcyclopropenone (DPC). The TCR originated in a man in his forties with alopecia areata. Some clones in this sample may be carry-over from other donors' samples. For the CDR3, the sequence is CASSEEGTGELFF. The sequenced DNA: TGTGCCAGCAGTGAAGAGGGCACCGGGGAGCTGTTTTTT.